The present entry profiles one T cell receptor beta chain with its context. Its target is not known. These data come from a study of cytomegalovirus exposure and HLA in healthy donors. The overall study: The same platform used for the roughly 650 first-cohort repertoires was also used for the 100 to 150 validation repertoires, as a later analysis reported. Broader study findings: Most TCR sequences showed up rarely, but some public TCRs showed up in many donors. High sensitivity and specificity were reportedly achieved when the classifier diagnosed cytomegalovirus status.

This CDR3 comprises 16 residues. Trimming left V 1 base short and J 0 bases short, with 12 bases between. Per germline, CDR1 SGHVS and CDR2 FNYEAQ. Produced via immunoSEQ multiplex PCR; TCRdb's table is partial and in-frame only. The table has about 130,000 clones, 80% to 90% seen once. The sequence came from a woman between 18 and 30 years old in good health and CMV-seropositive. Sequenced sample: PBMCs. The V gene is TRBV7-6, the J gene TRBJ1-1, with TRBD1 as a possible D gene (5 bases). In nucleotides, the CDR3 is TGTGCCAGCAGCTTAGTGGCGGGGGGAATGAACACTGAAGCTTTCTTT. Its protein product is CASSLVAGGMNTEAFF.